This TCR beta chain was sequenced during a study of blood T cell repertoires in COVID-19 (dated by TCRdb to the early 2020s). For the study in its entirety: Collaborator samples came from the United States, Italy and Spain and covered acute and convalescent phases of COVID-19. Deeply sampled blood TCRbeta repertoires from subjects exposed to, actively infected with, or recovered from COVID-19 were included in the dataset. A freely available public database, intended as a resource for researchers studying the immune response to SARS-CoV-2, is where the repertoires were released. Nearly every sample came with metadata listing a de-identified subject ID, COVID-19 status, age in years and sex. HLA class I and class II types, where available, came from metadata supplied by the sample provider rather than from assay-based typing. The material from the prospective study consisted of cDNA or gDNA derived from T cells, B-cell-depleted T cells, or PBMCs. Samples came from the ongoing ImmuneRACE study (first 160 participants) plus 1,254 subjects from 6 global collaborators.

TCRbeta CDR3 regions were amplified from genomic DNA using the immunoSEQ Assay, a bias-controlled multiplex PCR. The paper's processing steps were these. The number of nucleated cells in each sample was estimated from the amplification of reference gene primers within the assay. To quantify the absolute abundance of each unique TCRbeta CDR3 rearrangement, sequence reads were collapsed and filtered. For each sample, productive Simpson clonality was calculated by taking the square root of Simpson's diversity index across productive rearrangements. Held by TCRdb, this immuneACCESS table contains in-frame sequences only and omits some clones. Under half of the omission traces to an unresolved V gene where checked; the cause of the rest is unknown. V and J calls and clone size come straight from that table; D and trimming were deduced from the DNA. The sample table shows some 180,000 clones, and about four fifths are seen once. The top ten clonotypes cover 6% of the sample.

Results the study describes overall, beyond this receptor: Clinical and demographic metadata were provided uncurated, with the amount varying by source and participant.

One collaborating source in Seattle enrolled patients during active infection and followed them longitudinally through the course of disease. Collaborating institutions collected whole blood in K2EDTA tubes following their own protocols. Collaborator samples were shipped for TCRbeta analysis as frozen whole blood, isolated PBMCs, or DNA extracted from either sample type. Based on the germline V gene, the CDR1 and CDR2 sequences are SGHRS and YFSETQ. The CDR3 covers 14 residues, taking in both the cysteine and the phenylalanine. Only the CDR3 part of the read is kept: 42 bases, read in frame from the first base. Deletion took 4 bases off V and 2 bases off J, with a span of 11 bases between the germline ends. The sample holds a few counts of this clone. Its antigen is unknown. No base-level quality is on record; no much larger clone is a single base apart.

The sequencing input was peripheral blood. The chain employs TRBV5-1 and TRBJ2-3; no D gene can be assigned with confidence. The source is a woman in her thirties or forties with COVID-19, enrolled during active disease. DNA sequence: TGCGCCAGCAGCGGCCCCTTGCACACAGATACGCAGTATTTT. Translated, it gives CASSGPLHTDTQYF.